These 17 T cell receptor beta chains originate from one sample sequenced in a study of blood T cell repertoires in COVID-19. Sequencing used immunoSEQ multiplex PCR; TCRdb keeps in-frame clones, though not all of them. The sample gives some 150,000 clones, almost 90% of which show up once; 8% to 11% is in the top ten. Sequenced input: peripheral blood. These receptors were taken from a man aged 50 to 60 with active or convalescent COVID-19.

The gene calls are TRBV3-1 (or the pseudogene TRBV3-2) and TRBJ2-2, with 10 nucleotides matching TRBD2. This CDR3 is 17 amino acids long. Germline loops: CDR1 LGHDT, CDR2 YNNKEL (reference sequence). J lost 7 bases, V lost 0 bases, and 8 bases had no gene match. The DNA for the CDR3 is TGTGCCAGCAGCCAAGATGGGGGTAGCGGGAGGTTCGGGGAGCTGTTTTTT. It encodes CASSQDGGSGRFGELFF.

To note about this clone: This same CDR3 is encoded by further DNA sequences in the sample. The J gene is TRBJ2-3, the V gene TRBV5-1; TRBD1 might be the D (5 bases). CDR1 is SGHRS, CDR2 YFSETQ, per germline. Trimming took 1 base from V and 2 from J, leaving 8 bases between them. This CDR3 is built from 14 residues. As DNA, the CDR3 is TGCGCCAGCAGCTTGCAGGGTACCACAGATACGCAGTATTTT. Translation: CASSLQGTTDTQYF.

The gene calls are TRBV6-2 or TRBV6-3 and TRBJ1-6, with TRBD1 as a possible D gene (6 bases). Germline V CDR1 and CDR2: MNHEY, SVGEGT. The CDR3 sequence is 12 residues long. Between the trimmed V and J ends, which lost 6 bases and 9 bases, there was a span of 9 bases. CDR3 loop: CASSPRGSPLHF. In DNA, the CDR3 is TGTGCCAGCAGCCCCAGGGGTTCACCCCTCCACTTT.

The CDR3 DNA sequence: TGTGCCAGCAGCTCAACCGGGACAGGATTTGAAAAACTGTTTTTT. Translated: CASSSTGTGFEKLFF. The chain links TRBV9 to TRBJ1-4; 8 nucleotides agree with TRBD1. The CDR3 totals 15 residues. Germline CDR1 and CDR2: SGDLS and YYNGEE. Trimming cost V 4 bases and J 7 bases; bases outside gene matches: 9. The full variable domain, in which reference TRBV9 and TRBJ1-4 provide the parts outside the CDR3, is DSGVTQTPKHLITATGQRVTLRCSPRSGDLSVYWYQQSLDQGLQFLIQYYNGEERAKGNILERFSAQQFPDLHSELNLSSLELGDSALYFCASSSTGTGFEKLFFGSGTQLSVL.

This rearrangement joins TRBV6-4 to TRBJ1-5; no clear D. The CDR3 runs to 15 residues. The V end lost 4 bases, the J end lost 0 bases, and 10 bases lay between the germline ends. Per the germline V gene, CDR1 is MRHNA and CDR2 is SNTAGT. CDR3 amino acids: CASSAQAASNQPQHF. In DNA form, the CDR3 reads TGTGCCAGCAGTGCTCAGGCAGCTAGCAATCAGCCCCAGCATTTT.

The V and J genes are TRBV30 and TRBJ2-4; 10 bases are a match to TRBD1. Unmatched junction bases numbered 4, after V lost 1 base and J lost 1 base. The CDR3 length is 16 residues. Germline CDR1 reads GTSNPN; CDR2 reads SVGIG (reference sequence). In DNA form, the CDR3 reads TGTGCCTGGAGTGGACAGGGGGCGCCGGCCAAAAACATTCAGTACTTC. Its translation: CAWSGQGAPAKNIQYF.

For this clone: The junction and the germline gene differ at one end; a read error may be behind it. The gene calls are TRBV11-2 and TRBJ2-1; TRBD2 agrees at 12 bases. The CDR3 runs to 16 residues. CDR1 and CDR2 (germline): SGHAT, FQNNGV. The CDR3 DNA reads TGTGCCAGCAGTTTAGGGACTAGCGGGTTCTACAATGAGCAGTTCTTC. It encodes CASSLGTSGFYNEQFF.

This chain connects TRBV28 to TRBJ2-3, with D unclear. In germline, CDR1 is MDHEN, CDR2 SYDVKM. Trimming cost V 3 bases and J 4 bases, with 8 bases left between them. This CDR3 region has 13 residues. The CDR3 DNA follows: TGTGCCAGCAGTTTCCCCACGGCAGATACGCAGTATTTT. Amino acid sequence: CASSFPTADTQYF. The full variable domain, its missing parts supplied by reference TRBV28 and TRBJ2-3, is DVKVTQSSRYLVKRTGEKVFLECVQDMDHENMFWYRQDPGLGLRLIYFSYDVKMKEKGDIPEGYSVSREKKERFSLILESASTNQTSMYLCASSFPTADTQYFGPGTRLTVL.

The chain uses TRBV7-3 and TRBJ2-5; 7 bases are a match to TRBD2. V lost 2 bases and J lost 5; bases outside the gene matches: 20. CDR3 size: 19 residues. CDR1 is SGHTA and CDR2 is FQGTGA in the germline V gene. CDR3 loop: CASSLDGRVPSGNLETQYF. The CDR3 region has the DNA TGTGCCAGCAGCTTAGATGGTCGTGTGCCTAGCGGCAACCTGGAGACCCAGTACTTC.

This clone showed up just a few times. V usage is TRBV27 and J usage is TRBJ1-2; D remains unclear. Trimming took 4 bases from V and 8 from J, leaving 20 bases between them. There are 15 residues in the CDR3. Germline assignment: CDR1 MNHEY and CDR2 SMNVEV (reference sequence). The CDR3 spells CASSSQRDHVNGYTF. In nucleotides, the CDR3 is TGTGCCAGCAGTTCACAGAGAGATCATGTAAACGGCTACACCTTC.

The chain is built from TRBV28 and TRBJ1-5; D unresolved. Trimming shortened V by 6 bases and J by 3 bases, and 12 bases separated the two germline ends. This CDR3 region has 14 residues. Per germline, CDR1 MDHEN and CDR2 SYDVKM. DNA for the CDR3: TGTGCCAGCAGGCTAACGGGGTACAATCAGCCCCAGCATTTT. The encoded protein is CASRLTGYNQPQHF.

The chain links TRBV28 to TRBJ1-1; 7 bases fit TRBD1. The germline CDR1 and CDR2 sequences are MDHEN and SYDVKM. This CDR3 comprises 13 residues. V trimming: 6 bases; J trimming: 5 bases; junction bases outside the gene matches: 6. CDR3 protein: CASRQGSETEAFF. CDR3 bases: TGTGCCAGCAGACAGGGGAGTGAGACTGAAGCTTTCTTT.

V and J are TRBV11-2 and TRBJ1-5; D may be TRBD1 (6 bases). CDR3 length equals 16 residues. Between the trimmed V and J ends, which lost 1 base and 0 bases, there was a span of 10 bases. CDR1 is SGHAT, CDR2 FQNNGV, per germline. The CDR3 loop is CASSLVGGPSNQPQHF. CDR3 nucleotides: TGTGCCAGCAGCTTAGTCGGGGGGCCTAGCAATCAGCCCCAGCATTTT.

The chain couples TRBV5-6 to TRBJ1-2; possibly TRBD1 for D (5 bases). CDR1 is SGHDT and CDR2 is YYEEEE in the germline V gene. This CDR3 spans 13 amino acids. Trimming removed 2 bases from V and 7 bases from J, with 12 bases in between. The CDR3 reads CASSFQGMVGYTF. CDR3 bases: TGTGCCAGCAGCTTCCAGGGAATGGTTGGCTACACCTTC.

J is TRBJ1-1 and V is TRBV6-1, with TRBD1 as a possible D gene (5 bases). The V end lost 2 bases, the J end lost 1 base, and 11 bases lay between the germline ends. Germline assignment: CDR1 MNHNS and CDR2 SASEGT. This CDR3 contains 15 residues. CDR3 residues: CASSEQGAGNTEAFF. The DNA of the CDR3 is TGTGCCAGCAGTGAACAGGGCGCAGGGAACACTGAAGCTTTCTTT.

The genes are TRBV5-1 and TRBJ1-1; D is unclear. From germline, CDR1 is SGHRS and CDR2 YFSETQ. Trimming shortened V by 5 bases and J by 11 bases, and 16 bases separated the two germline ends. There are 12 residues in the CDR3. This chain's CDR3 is CASRSDGGGAFF. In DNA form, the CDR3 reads TGCGCCAGCAGATCTGACGGCGGCGGGGCTTTCTTT.

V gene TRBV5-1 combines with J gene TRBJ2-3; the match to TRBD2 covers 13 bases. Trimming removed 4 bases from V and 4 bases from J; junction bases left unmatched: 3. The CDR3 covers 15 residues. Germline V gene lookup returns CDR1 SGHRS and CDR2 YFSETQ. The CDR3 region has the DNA TGCGCCAGCAGCGCTGGACTAGCGGGAGCAGATACGCAGTATTTT. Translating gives CASSAGLAGADTQYF.